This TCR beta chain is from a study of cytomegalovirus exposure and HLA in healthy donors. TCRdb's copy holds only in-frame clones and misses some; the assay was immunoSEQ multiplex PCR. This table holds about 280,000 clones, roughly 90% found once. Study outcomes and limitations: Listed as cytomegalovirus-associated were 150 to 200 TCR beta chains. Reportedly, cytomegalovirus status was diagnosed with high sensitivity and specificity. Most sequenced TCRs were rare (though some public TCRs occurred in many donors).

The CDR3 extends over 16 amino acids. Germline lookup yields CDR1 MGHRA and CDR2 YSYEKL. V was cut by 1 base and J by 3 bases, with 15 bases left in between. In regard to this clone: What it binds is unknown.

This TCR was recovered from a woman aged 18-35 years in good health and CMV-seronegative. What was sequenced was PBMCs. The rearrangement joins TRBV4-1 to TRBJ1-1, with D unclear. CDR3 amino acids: CASSQGPLGRDTEAFF. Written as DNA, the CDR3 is TGCGCCAGCAGCCAAGGTCCCTTGGGGAGGGACACTGAAGCTTTCTTT.